This TCR beta chain emerged from a study of cytomegalovirus exposure and HLA in healthy donors. Primers included in the PCR were 60 Vbeta and 13 Jbeta primers. Method: immunoSEQ multiplex PCR; TCRdb's copy keeps in-frame clones and lacks some. The sample holds roughly 100,000 clones; around 80% are singletons and the top ten take 1.5% to 2%. This clone was detected only once. The CDR3 spans 15 residues. Germline V CDR1 and CDR2: SGHTS, YDEGEE. V lost 4 bases and J lost 4; bases outside the gene matches: 9. Sequencing input: PBMCs. V gene TRBV5-8 combines with J gene TRBJ2-7; 9 bases are a match to TRBD2. This sequence was found in a woman aged 40 to 49 in good health and CMV-seronegative. The CDR3 DNA follows: TGTGCCAGCAGCCGGTCGCTAGCGGGACGTTACGAGCAGTACTTC. It codes for CASSRSLAGRYEQYF.